The 20 T cell receptor beta chains below come from one sample, sequenced in a study of Ad26.COV2.S vaccination and SARS-CoV-2 variants. Generated by immunoSEQ multiplex PCR, the TCRdb table keeps only in-frame clones and is missing some. This sample carries 300,000 to 400,000 clones, about nine tenths of them seen once, and the ten largest clones take 4.5% to 5.5%. Documented treatment: roughly 20 received Ad26.COV2.S at low or high dose, single or two shots; 5 received placebo; per-sample allocation not given. Each sample was drawn 63 days after the first injection (of vaccine or placebo). The sample here was peripheral blood, taken in a trial of Ad26.COV2.S vaccine versus placebo. The receptors stem from a person between 18 and 65 years old who received the Ad26.COV2.S COVID-19 vaccine or a placebo.

The genes are TRBV19 and TRBJ2-2, with D unresolved. The CDR3 spans 14 residues. The germline V gene has CDR1 LNHDA and CDR2 SQIVND (reference sequence). V was shortened by 6 bases and J by 1 base, with 9 bases between the two germline ends. The CDR3 DNA reads TGTGCCAGTAGACCACAGCGGAACACCGGGGAGCTGTTTTTT. This codes for CASRPQRNTGELFF. Full variable domain (remainder filled in from reference TRBV19 and TRBJ2-2): DGGITQSPKYLFRKEGQNVTLSCEQNLNHDAMYWYRQDPGQGLRLIYYSQIVNDFQKGDIAEGYSVSREKKESFPLTVTSAQKNPTAFYLCASRPQRNTGELFFGEGSRLTVL.

The chain joins TRBV6-5 to TRBJ2-1; 7 bases align to TRBD2. V trimming: 0 bases; J trimming: 10 bases; junction bases outside the gene matches: 12. Germline V CDR1 and CDR2: MNHEY, SVGAGI. CDR3 length: 16 amino acids. The CDR3 loop is CASSYSWTRVGGEQFF. CDR3 DNA sequence: TGTGCCAGCAGTTACTCGTGGACTAGAGTGGGTGGCGAGCAGTTCTTC.

This clone was observed a single time. The chain combines TRBV4-1 with TRBJ1-5; TRBD1 matches at 8 bases. The CDR3 totals 17 residues. Trimming cost V 2 bases and J 0 bases; bases outside gene matches: 6. Germline-derived CDR1 and CDR2 are MGHRA and YSYEKL. The CDR3 DNA reads as TGCGCCAGCAGCCAACTATCGACAGGGGATAGCAATCAGCCCCAGCATTTT. This codes for CASSQLSTGDSNQPQHF.

J is TRBJ1-6 and V is TRBV30; 7 bases line up with TRBD1. CDR1 is GTSNPN and CDR2 is SVGIG in the germline V gene (reference sequence). V gave up 6 bases and J gave up 8 bases; unmatched junction bases: 7. CDR3 size: 13 residues. CDR3 protein: CACLQGSYSPLHF. CDR3 sequence (DNA): TGTGCCTGCCTACAGGGGAGCTATTCACCCCTCCACTTT.

This chain joins TRBV5-5 and TRBJ1-2, with 9 bases identical to TRBD1. Unmatched junction bases numbered 10, after V lost 4 bases and J lost 0 bases. The CDR3 runs 17 residues. CDR1 is SGHKS and CDR2 is YYEKEE in the germline V gene (reference sequence). The CDR3 loop is CASSPGQGLETNYGYTF. The CDR3 bases are TGTGCCAGCAGCCCCGGACAGGGGTTGGAGACTAACTATGGCTACACCTTC.

The rearrangement links TRBV7-8 to TRBJ1-1; 7 bases align to TRBD1. V was pared by 6 bases and J by 4 bases, with 17 bases of the junction left unmatched. The CDR3 contains 17 residues. Germline V lookup: CDR1 SGHVS, CDR2 FQNEAQ. CDR3 sequence: CASSSSLPGQIVTEAFF. CDR3 DNA sequence: TGTGCCAGCAGTTCCTCCCTCCCGGGACAGATCGTCACTGAAGCTTTCTTT.

V and J are TRBV7-4 and TRBJ1-5, with D tentatively TRBD1 (6 bases). This CDR3 is 16 amino acids long. The V and J ends lost 10 bases and 0 bases respectively, with 19 bases between them. CDR1 is SGHVT, CDR2 SQSDAQ, per germline. The CDR3 coding sequence is TGTGCCACCTCACCCGGGGGCTATTATAGCAATCAGCCCCAGCATTTT. This codes for CATSPGGYYSNQPQHF.

The chain uses TRBV2 and TRBJ1-3, with unresolved D. CDR3 length: 17 amino acids. Germline CDR1 is SNHLY and CDR2 is FYNNEI. Trimming removed 3 bases from V and 4 bases from J, with 19 bases in between. The CDR3 sequence is CASSDKKAGVLGNTIYF. CDR3 coding DNA: TGTGCCAGCAGTGATAAAAAGGCAGGCGTCTTAGGAAACACCATATATTTT.

This rearrangement joins TRBV6-1 to TRBJ1-1, with D unresolved. CDR3 size: 15 residues. V gave up 2 bases and J gave up 0 bases, with 10 bases separating them. Germline CDR1 is MNHNS and CDR2 is SASEGT. The CDR3 sequence: CASSESRLLNTEAFF. CDR3 DNA: TGTGCCAGCAGTGAATCTCGACTTCTGAACACTGAAGCTTTCTTT.

V and J are TRBV30 and TRBJ2-2; tentative D call: TRBD2 (7 bases). Germline CDR1 is GTSNPN and CDR2 is SVGIG (reference sequence). This CDR3 has 16 residues. V lost 2 bases and J lost 6, with 19 bases in between. CDR3 loop: CAWSPFRGGGPGELFF. Here the CDR3 DNA reads TGTGCCTGGAGTCCGTTCAGGGGAGGGGGGCCCGGGGAGCTGTTTTTT.

The CDR3 spells CASSLRRKETQYF. The CDR3 DNA reads TGTGCCAGCAGCTTGAGGCGGAAAGAGACCCAGTACTTC. The rearrangement links TRBV11-3 to TRBJ2-5; D gene uncertain. The germline V gene encodes CDR1 SGHNT and CDR2 YENEEA. This CDR3 spans 13 amino acids. The V and J ends lost 3 bases and 3 bases respectively, with 8 bases between them.

The V and J genes are TRBV27 and TRBJ1-1; a weak D match, TRBD1 (6 bases). The V end lost 6 bases, the J end lost 4 bases, and 18 bases lay between the germline ends. This CDR3 has 15 residues. The germline gives CDR1 MNHEY, CDR2 SMNVEV (reference sequence). CDR3 in amino acids: CASRGGGAGATEAFF. CDR3 in DNA: TGTGCCAGCAGAGGTGGGGGGGCGGGTGCCACTGAAGCTTTCTTT.

The gene calls are TRBV4-3 and TRBJ2-2, with D tentatively TRBD2 (5 bases). Germline lookup yields CDR1 LGHNA and CDR2 YSLEER. Trimming took off 0 bases at V and 9 bases at J, with 8 bases between the two ends. The CDR3 is 13 residues long. CDR3 loop: CASSQEIAWELFF. CDR3 nucleotides: TGCGCCAGCAGCCAAGAAATAGCGTGGGAGCTGTTTTTT.

This sequence joins TRBV14 and TRBJ1-2, with D perhaps matching TRBD1 (5 bases). V gave up 1 base and J gave up 8 bases, with 14 bases separating them. This CDR3 is 14 amino acids long. Per germline, CDR1 SGHDN and CDR2 FVKESK. For the CDR3, the DNA is TGTGCCAGCAGCCAAGTTCCGGACACTTCGGGCTACACCTTC. Its translation is CASSQVPDTSGYTF.

The chain links TRBV5-4 to TRBJ2-5; D is uncertain. Germline assignment: CDR1 SGHNT and CDR2 YYREEE (reference sequence). The V and J ends lost 4 bases and 5 bases respectively, with 27 bases between them. The CDR3 extends over 18 amino acids. The CDR3 region is CASSPSGRKHGDPETQYF. CDR3 coding DNA: TGTGCCAGCAGCCCCTCGGGCAGGAAGCACGGAGATCCTGAGACCCAGTACTTC. Combining the CDR3 with reference TRBV5-4 and TRBJ2-5 gives the whole variable domain ETGVTQSPTHLIKTRGQQVTLRCSSQSGHNTVSWYQQALGQGPQFIFQYYREEENGRGNFPPRFSGLQFPNYSSELNVNALELDDSALYLCASSPSGRKHGDPETQYFGPGTRLLVL.

The CDR3 is CASSIGAGAYNEQFF. The CDR3 region has the DNA TGTGCCAGCAGTATAGGGGCGGGAGCCTACAATGAGCAGTTCTTC. This chain uses TRBV6-5 with TRBJ2-1; TRBD2 matches 7 bases. The CDR3 loop spans 15 amino acids. With 5 bases clipped from V and 2 bases from J, the junction kept 6 bases outside the gene matches. The V gene's germline CDR1 is MNHEY and CDR2 SVGAGI.

The chain couples TRBV27 to TRBJ2-2; 7 bases match TRBD1. The CDR3 runs 16 residues. Germline V lookup: CDR1 MNHEY, CDR2 SMNVEV (reference sequence). Trimming removed 6 bases from V and 1 base from J; junction bases left unmatched: 8. This CDR3 reads CASRVTGAMNTGELFF. CDR3 in DNA: TGTGCCAGCAGGGTTACAGGGGCGATGAACACCGGGGAGCTGTTTTTT.

The V gene is TRBV30, the J gene TRBJ1-3; a weak D match, TRBD1 (5 bases). Germline loops: CDR1 GTSNPN, CDR2 SVGIG (reference sequence). The germline V and J ends were trimmed by 5 bases and 4 bases, with 9 bases remaining between them. CDR3 length equals 12 residues. CDR3 in DNA: TGTGCCTGGCAGGGTTCAGGAAACACCATATATTTT. Translated, it gives CAWQGSGNTIYF.

The V gene is TRBV18, the J gene TRBJ1-2; D uncertain. Per the germline V gene, CDR1 is KGHSH and CDR2 is LQKENI. The CDR3 is made up of 17 amino acids. V dropped 2 bases and J dropped 4 bases, with 20 bases sitting between them. DNA of the CDR3: TGTGCCAGCTCACCAGGAGGAACGGATACCTTAAGCTATGGCTACACCTTC. Its translation: CASSPGGTDTLSYGYTF.

V usage is TRBV5-1 and J usage is TRBJ2-1; a possible D gene is TRBD2 (6 bases). Between the trimmed V and J ends, which lost 0 bases and 0 bases, there was a span of 13 bases. Germline CDR1 reads SGHRS; CDR2 reads YFSETQ. The CDR3 covers 17 residues. The CDR3 is CASSLGGSGSSYNEQFF. CDR3 nucleotide sequence: TGCGCCAGCAGCTTGGGGGGTAGCGGAAGCTCCTACAATGAGCAGTTCTTC.